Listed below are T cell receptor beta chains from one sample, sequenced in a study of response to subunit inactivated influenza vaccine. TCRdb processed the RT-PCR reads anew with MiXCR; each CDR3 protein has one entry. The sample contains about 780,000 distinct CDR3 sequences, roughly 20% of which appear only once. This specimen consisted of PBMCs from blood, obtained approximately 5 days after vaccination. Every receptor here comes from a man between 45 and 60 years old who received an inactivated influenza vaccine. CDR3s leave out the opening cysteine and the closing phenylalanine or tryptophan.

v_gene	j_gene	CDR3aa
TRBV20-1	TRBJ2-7	SARTSGLTSSYEQY
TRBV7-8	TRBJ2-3	ASSLRREYTDTQY
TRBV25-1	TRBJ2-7	ASSELGHDYEQY
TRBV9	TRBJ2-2	ASSVGGAANTGELF
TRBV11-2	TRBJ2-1	ASRVLNEQF
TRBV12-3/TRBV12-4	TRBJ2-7	ASSFKYGRATYEQY
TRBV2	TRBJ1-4	ASNYWGRRGEKLF
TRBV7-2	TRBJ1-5	ASSSRGGNQPQH
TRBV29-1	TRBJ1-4	SAEGAGGEKLF
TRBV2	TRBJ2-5	ASSYSGGLETQY
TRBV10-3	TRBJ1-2	AISEEGRAYT
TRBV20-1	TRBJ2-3	SARTGRLDTQY
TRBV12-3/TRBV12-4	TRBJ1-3	ASDGVDRGFSGNTIY
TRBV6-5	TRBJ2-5	ASSLLGGSVETQY
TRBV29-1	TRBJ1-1	SVSSGGEAF
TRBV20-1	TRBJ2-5	SGTGGQETQY
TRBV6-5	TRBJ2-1	ASSYRVDTLSYNEQF
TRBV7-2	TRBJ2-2	ASRPPSGGTGELF
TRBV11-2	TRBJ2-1	ASSSDWGVDEQF
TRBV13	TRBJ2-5	ASSSISGGHEETQY
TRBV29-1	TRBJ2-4	SVVGTGAKNIQY
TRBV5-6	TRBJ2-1	ASGRLARMHNEQF
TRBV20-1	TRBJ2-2	SARLAGENTGELF
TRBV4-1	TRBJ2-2	ASSQQGSFPGELF
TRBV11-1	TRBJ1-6	ASSLDDSYSPLH
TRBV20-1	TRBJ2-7	SARDLGLAGGPYSYEQY
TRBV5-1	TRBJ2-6	ASSLDKGGANVLT
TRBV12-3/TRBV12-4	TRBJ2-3	ASSLFVDTQY
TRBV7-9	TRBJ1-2	ASSPPGQTRPYGYT
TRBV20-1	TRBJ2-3	SAISATGGDADTQY
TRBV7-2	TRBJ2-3	ASSTGLLRDTQY
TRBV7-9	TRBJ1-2	ASSPRNRGLGGYT
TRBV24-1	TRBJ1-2	ATSGGDTET
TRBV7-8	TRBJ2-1	ASSSRTGGNEQF
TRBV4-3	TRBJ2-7	ASSQDAVAGVFYEQY
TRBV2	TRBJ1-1	ASSIRTDIGEAF
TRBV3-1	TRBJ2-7	ASSPLGVNEQY
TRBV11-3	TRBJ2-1	ASSLNRAEGEQF
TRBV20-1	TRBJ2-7	SASPLTSSYEQY
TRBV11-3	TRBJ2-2	ASSPISSGELF
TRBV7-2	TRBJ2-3	ASSLVWRDTDTQY
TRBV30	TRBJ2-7	AWSEDRGPPYEQY
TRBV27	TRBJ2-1	ASSLWRNNEQF
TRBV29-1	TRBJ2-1	SVAPGGGEQF
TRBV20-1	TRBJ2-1	SATPASGSSYNEQF
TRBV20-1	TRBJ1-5	SALAAQGNQPQH
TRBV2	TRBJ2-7	ASSGGRQSPNEQY
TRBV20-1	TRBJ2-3	SAKGSGTSGSWGTDTQY
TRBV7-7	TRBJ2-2	ASSARGWDTGELF
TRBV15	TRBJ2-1	ATSRISGGFNEQF
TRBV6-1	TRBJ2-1	ASRNRDIAYNEQF
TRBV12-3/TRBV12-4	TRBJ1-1	ASSFQENTEAF
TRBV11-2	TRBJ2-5	ASSLGLPGGAQY
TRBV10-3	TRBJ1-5	AISESLDTNQPQH
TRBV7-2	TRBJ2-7	ASSVLQSSYEQY
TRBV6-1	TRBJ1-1	ASRARTGHMNTEAF
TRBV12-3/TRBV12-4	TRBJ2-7	ASSLLRTSVYEQY